The text below deals with one TCR beta chain. The data were taken from a study of blood T cell repertoires in COVID-19. Per the original methods: Amplifying reference gene primers gave estimates of nucleated cell counts. TCRdb keeps only in-frame clones here, not all; method: immunoSEQ multiplex PCR. V, J and clone size reflect that table, while D and trimming were determined from the DNA. The top ten clones hold about 27% of a sample with 55,000 to 80,000 clones, 70% to 90% of them seen once. Germline V gene lookup returns CDR1 GTSNPN and CDR2 SVGIG (reference sequence). The CDR3 runs 12 residues. V shed 0 bases and J shed 8 bases, with 7 bases lying between them.

Sequences were obtained from peripheral blood. The rearrangement uses TRBV30 and TRBJ1-4; D not certain. The clonotype was recovered from a man in his fifties or sixties with acute or convalescent COVID-19. The CDR3 DNA sequence: TGTGCCTGGAGTGTAGCAGGAGAAAAACTGTTTTTT. Amino acid sequence: CAWSVAGEKLFF. The full variable domain, its missing parts supplied by reference TRBV30 and TRBJ1-4, is SQTIHQWPATLVQPVGSPLSLECTVEGTSNPNLYWYRQAAGRGLQLLFYSVGIGQISSEVPQNLSASRPQDRQFILSSKKLLLSDSGFYLCAWSVAGEKLFFGSGTQLSVL.